This section outlines one TCR beta chain sequence together with its context. Its antigen is not known. The data were obtained in a study of T cells in Graves' hyperthyroidism and ophthalmopathy. Study results and caveats: Blood also contained most expanded thyroid clonotypes above 0.001. In simple terms, a model built on 13 V-J features told ophthalmopathy apart from stable hyperthyroidism.

Using less than 12 ml of fresh peripheral blood, PBMCs were prepared. This CDR3 contains 13 residues. The V and J ends lost 0 bases and 2 bases respectively, with 4 bases between them. From germline, CDR1 is LGHDT and CDR2 YNNKEL (reference sequence). There were TCR beta CDR3 regions amplified from RNA transcripts. A first-round RT-PCR of the TCR CDR3 used the HTBI primer set. Via MiXCR, TCRdb re-called the multiplex PCR reads, giving one row per CDR3 protein. The sample records over 450,000 distinct CDR3 sequences, around an eighth being singletons. The genes are TRBV3-1 and TRBJ1-1; D is unresolved. The receptor was isolated from a young woman with Graves' hyperthyroidism. The specimen was blood. The CDR3 nucleotides read TGTGCCAGCAGCCAAGATTTTAACACTGAAGCTTTCTTT. It encodes CASSQDFNTEAFF.